These 5 T cell receptor beta chains were all obtained from the same sample, sequenced in a study of T cells in localized non-small cell lung cancer. Sequenced by immunoSEQ multiplex PCR; TCRdb stores in-frame clones only, minus some. The table shows approximately 45,000 clones, with around 87% occurring only once. The sequencing here drew on PBMCs, taken before any cancer treatment. These receptor sequences come from a man aged 35 to 70 with stage II lung adenocarcinoma.

This clone was detected only once. The V call is TRBV5-1, the J call TRBJ2-6, with D uncertain. CDR1 is SGHRS, CDR2 YFSETQ, per germline. V was clipped by 2 bases and J by 5 bases, with 8 bases between them. The CDR3 is 14 residues long. CDR3 nucleotides: TGCGCCAGCAGCTTCGGCACGTGGGCCAACGTCCTGACTTTC. Translating gives CASSFGTWANVLTF.

V is TRBV2 and J is TRBJ2-7, with D possibly TRBD1 on 5 matching bases. Deletions cut 6 bases from V and 2 bases from J, with 14 bases between. The germline gives CDR1 SNHLY, CDR2 FYNNEI. The CDR3 extends over 14 amino acids. This CDR3 is CASSPRTTTYEQYF. The CDR3 bases are TGTGCCAGCAGCCCGAGGACAACTACCTACGAGCAGTACTTC.

This clone was counted once. The chain couples TRBV5-1 to TRBJ2-7; D is ambiguous. The CDR3 covers 13 residues. Germline loops: CDR1 SGHRS, CDR2 YFSETQ. V shed 3 bases and J shed 4 bases, with 11 bases lying between them. CDR3 bases: TGCGCCAGCAGCTGGCTGTTGGGTTACGAGCAGTACTTC. Its translation is CASSWLLGYEQYF.

This rearrangement joins TRBV5-6 to TRBJ2-7; unclear D gene. The V and J ends lost 4 bases and 2 bases respectively, with 10 bases between them. CDR3 size: 13 residues. The germline V gene encodes CDR1 SGHDT and CDR2 YYEEEE. The CDR3 sequence: CASSTRNTYEQYV. In nucleotides, the CDR3 is TGTGCCAGCAGCACCCGGAACACCTACGAGCAGTACGTC.

This rearrangement joins TRBV19 to TRBJ2-1; TRBD2 matches 12 bases. The length of the CDR3 is 16 residues. With V trimmed by 5 bases and J by 2 bases, 4 bases remained unmatched. The germline V gene has CDR1 LNHDA and CDR2 SQIVND (reference sequence). The CDR3 DNA reads as TGTGCCAGTAGTCTCGGACTAGCGGGGCCCTACAATGAGCAGTTCTTC. Amino acid sequence: CASSLGLAGPYNEQFF.